This TCR beta chain is from a study of blood T cell repertoires in COVID-19. In the study overall: Acute and convalescent COVID-19 specimens originated in the United States, Italy and Spain.

The authors' processing: Estimated nucleated cell counts came from reference gene primer amplification. The repertoire was sequenced with immunoSEQ multiplex PCR; TCRdb's copy has only in-frame clones and lacks some. V and J calls and clone size come straight from that table; D and trimming were deduced from the DNA. The repertoire holds tens of thousands of clones, with approximately 93% as singletons. This receptor was taken from a man between 70 and 80 years old with active COVID-19. The sample consisted of peripheral blood.

CDR3 amino acids: CASSPAPSGVTYNEQFF. The CDR3 DNA is TGTGCCAGCTCACCAGCCCCGAGCGGGGTTACGTACAATGAGCAGTTCTTC. The chain has TRBV18 and TRBJ2-1; 7 nucleotides match TRBD2. Germline loops: CDR1 KGHSH, CDR2 LQKENI. J was trimmed by 4 bases and V by 2 bases; bases with no gene match: 11. CDR3 length equals 17 residues.